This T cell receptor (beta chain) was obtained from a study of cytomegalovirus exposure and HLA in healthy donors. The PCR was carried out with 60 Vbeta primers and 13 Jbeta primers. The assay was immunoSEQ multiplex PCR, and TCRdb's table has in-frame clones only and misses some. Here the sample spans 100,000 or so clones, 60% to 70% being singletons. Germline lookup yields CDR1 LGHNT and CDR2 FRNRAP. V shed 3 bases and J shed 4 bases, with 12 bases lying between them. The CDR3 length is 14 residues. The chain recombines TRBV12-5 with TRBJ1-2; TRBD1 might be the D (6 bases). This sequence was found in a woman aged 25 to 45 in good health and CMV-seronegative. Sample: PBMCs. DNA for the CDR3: TGTGCTAGTGGTTTTAATGACAGGACCTATGGCTACACCTTC. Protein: CASGFNDRTYGYTF.